This TCR beta chain originates from a study of T cell responses to AZD1222 COVID-19 vaccine. Concerning this clone itself: Its antigen remains unidentified.

Germline lookup yields CDR1 LGHDT and CDR2 YNNKEL (reference sequence). The CDR3 length is 14 residues. V was trimmed by 4 bases and J by 8 bases, leaving 17 bases between them. Study results and caveats: White British ancestry dominated among donors, who included more females, and clonal diversity was possibly underestimated. Recipients of two AZD1222 doses showed rising Spike-specific TCR breadth and depth. Seropositivity was recorded at baseline in only 6 or 7 AZD1222 recipients.

Profiled with immunoSEQ multiplex PCR; TCRdb holds only in-frame clones, not every one. The sample has fewer than 130,000 clones, approximately 94% seen once; the top ten hold 2.9%. The origin of this receptor is an adult who received the AZD1222 COVID-19 vaccine. The material sequenced was peripheral blood, taken 28 days after the second AZD1222 dose. The V gene is TRBV3-1 (or the pseudogene TRBV3-2), the J gene TRBJ1-2; TRBD1 is a possible D gene (5 bases). The CDR3 coding sequence is TGTGCCAGCAGCCGTTTGACAGATCCAAACGGCTACACCTTC. This codes for CASSRLTDPNGYTF.